These 29 T cell receptor beta chains share one sample of origin, sequenced in a study of early T cells in non-severe SARS-CoV-2 infection. In TCRdb, the 5' RACE reads were re-called with MiXCR into one record per CDR3 protein. This table has 50,000 to 65,000 distinct CDR3 sequences, roughly an eighth appearing once. The sequencing sample was made of whole blood. These TCRs come from an adult who was a healthcare worker with PCR-confirmed SARS-CoV-2 infection or an uninfected control (not recorded which).

The sample holds a few counts of this clonotype. This chain joins TRBV11-2 and TRBJ2-5; D possibly matches TRBD1 or TRBD2 (6 bases each). From germline, CDR1 is SGHAT and CDR2 FQNNGV. The CDR3 runs 17 residues. V was trimmed by 3 bases and J by 10 bases, leaving 27 bases between them. The CDR3 DNA reads as TGTGCCAGCAGCTTGGGAACCCGGACAGCGAGTCCGGAGGGCCAGTACTTC. Protein product: CASSLGTRTASPEGQYF.

The chain employs TRBV21-1 and TRBJ1-5. TRBV21-1 is an annotated pseudogene. CDR3 length equals 15 residues. The CDR3 DNA follows: TGTGCCAGCAGCAAAGCCGCCGGAGGGGTTCAGCCCCAGCATTTT. Protein: CASSKAAGGVQPQHF.

The genes are TRBV10-3 and TRBJ2-7, with D unclear. V shed 0 bases and J shed 2 bases, with 5 bases lying between them. This CDR3 spans 13 amino acids. Germline loops: CDR1 ENHRY, CDR2 SYGVKD. CDR3 sequence: CAISESIPYEQYF. The CDR3 nucleotides read TGTGCCATCAGTGAGTCGATACCCTACGAGCAGTACTTC.

This clonotype turned up a few times. The chain uses TRBV9 and TRBJ2-3; possibly TRBD1 for D (6 bases). With 0 bases removed from V and 2 bases from J, the gap between germline ends came to 16 bases. This CDR3 is built from 17 residues. The germline V gene has CDR1 SGDLS and CDR2 YYNGEE. The CDR3 spells CASSVAATGQNTDTQYF. The DNA of the CDR3 is TGTGCCAGCAGCGTAGCTGCGACAGGCCAGAACACAGATACGCAGTATTTT.

The CDR3 is CASSEWGETQYF. The CDR3 bases are TGTGCCAGCAGTGAATGGGGAGAGACCCAGTACTTC. The V gene is TRBV2, the J gene TRBJ2-5, with D unclear. CDR1 SNHLY and CDR2 FYNNEI come from the germline V gene. The CDR3 loop spans 12 amino acids. Trimming took 2 bases from V and 4 from J, leaving 5 bases between them.

This clonotype was recorded at least ten times. The V and J genes are TRBV2 and TRBJ2-7; D is undetermined. The V and J ends lost 1 base and 0 bases respectively, with 7 bases between them. The CDR3 contains 14 residues. Germline assignment: CDR1 SNHLY and CDR2 FYNNEI. DNA for the CDR3: TGTGCCAGCAGTGAAGACTCCTACTCCTACGAGCAGTACTTC. This codes for CASSEDSYSYEQYF.

This clonotype was recorded many times. The chain recombines TRBV6-1 with TRBJ2-3; the D gene is possibly TRBD2 (6 bases). V lost 5 bases and J 2 bases, leaving 17 bases between the germline ends. The CDR3 is made up of 16 amino acids. Germline loops: CDR1 MNHNS, CDR2 SASEGT. CDR3 coding DNA: TGTGCCAGCAGTTTTCGCCACGGGGGACCCACAGATACGCAGTATTTT. Protein sequence: CASSFRHGGPTDTQYF.

This clonotype was seen many times. The rearrangement joins TRBV28 to TRBJ2-7; 10 nucleotides align to TRBD1. Trimming took 5 bases from V and 4 from J; bases not matched to a gene: 8. Germline V gene sequence: CDR1 MDHEN, CDR2 SYDVKM. CDR3 length: 15 amino acids. Here the CDR3 reads CASSPLRDRGYEQYF. CDR3 nucleotides: TGTGCCAGCAGTCCCCTCCGGGACAGGGGATACGAGCAGTACTTC.

This chain links TRBV11-2 with TRBJ1-1; tentatively, D is TRBD1 (5 bases). Germline V CDR1 and CDR2: SGHAT, FQNNGV. The CDR3 loop spans 14 amino acids. The V end lost 3 bases, the J end lost 5 bases, and 13 bases lay between the germline ends. CDR3 in amino acids: CASSFSGFGTEAFF. CDR3 nucleotide sequence: TGTGCCAGCAGCTTTTCAGGGTTCGGAACTGAAGCTTTCTTT.

This clonotype was counted between two and nine times. This chain joins TRBV5-5 and TRBJ2-4; D may be TRBD2 (5 bases). CDR3 size: 15 residues. CDR1 is SGHKS and CDR2 is YYEKEE in the germline V gene (reference sequence). Trimming took 0 bases from V and 3 from J, leaving 10 bases between them. The CDR3: CASSLVRGDKNIQYF. In DNA, the CDR3 is TGTGCCAGCAGCTTGGTCCGGGGAGACAAAAACATTCAGTACTTC.

The sample holds a few counts of this clonotype. The V and J genes are TRBV9 and TRBJ2-1; tentative D call: TRBD1 (6 bases). From germline, CDR1 is SGDLS and CDR2 YYNGEE. Trimming stripped 6 bases from V and 8 bases from J, with 15 bases between. The CDR3 is 13 amino acids. The CDR3 loop is CASTQGPRDEQFF. In DNA, the CDR3 is TGTGCCAGCACGCAGGGGCCACGGGATGAGCAGTTCTTC.

The chain combines TRBV29-1 with TRBJ1-1; no clear D. This CDR3 is 11 amino acids long. V lost 1 base, J lost 7 bases, and 7 bases lay in between. Germline-derived CDR1 and CDR2 are SQVTM and ANQGSEA. The DNA of the CDR3 is TGCAGCGTTGAAGGCCAGGATGAAGCTTTCTTT. Protein sequence: CSVEGQDEAFF.

The chain has TRBV28 and TRBJ2-7; 7 bases agree with TRBD1. The CDR3 extends over 14 amino acids. CDR1 and CDR2 from the germline V gene are MDHEN and SYDVKM. V dropped 6 bases and J dropped 1; count of bases not matched to a gene: 6. CDR3 sequence (DNA): TGTGCCAGCAGGGACAGGACAGGATCCTACGAGCAGTACTTC. Residues: CASRDRTGSYEQYF.

This clonotype has ten or more counts. The chain is built from TRBV10-2 and TRBJ2-1, with D perhaps matching TRBD1 (5 bases). The germline V gene encodes CDR1 WSHSY and CDR2 SAAADI. The CDR3 has 11 residues. V was trimmed by 6 bases and J by 10 bases, leaving 10 bases between them. CDR3 residues: CASRENREQFF. Here the CDR3 DNA reads TGCGCCAGCAGGGAAAACAGGGAGCAGTTCTTC.

This clonotype appeared a few times. The chain uses TRBV5-1 and TRBJ2-7; 10 nucleotides agree with TRBD1. The CDR3 is made up of 15 amino acids. Germline assignment: CDR1 SGHRS and CDR2 YFSETQ. J was trimmed by 2 bases and V by 4 bases; bases with no gene match: 6. CDR3 sequence (DNA): TGCGCCAGCAGCCCCACCGGGACAGGGGCCTACGAGCAGTACTTC. This translates into CASSPTGTGAYEQYF.

This clonotype showed up just a few times. V and J are TRBV11-2 and TRBJ2-5, with TRBD1 identical over 9 bases. Germline values: CDR1 SGHAT, CDR2 FQNNGV. This CDR3 has 16 amino acids. The ends lost 0 bases at V and 5 bases at J; junction bases unmatched: 7. DNA for the CDR3: TGTGCCAGCAGCTTAGATTGGGGGACAGGGATGGAGACCCAGTACTTC. As protein: CASSLDWGTGMETQYF.

This clonotype was counted many times. The V call is TRBV9, the J call TRBJ2-3, with TRBD2 matching 8 bases. This CDR3 has 16 amino acids. The germline gives CDR1 SGDLS, CDR2 YYNGEE. The V and J ends lost 0 bases and 3 bases, in that order; junction bases with no gene match: 6. CDR3 in DNA: TGTGCCAGCAGCGTAGAAGGGACTAGATGGACAGATACGCAGTATTTT. It encodes CASSVEGTRWTDTQYF.

This chain's CDR3 is CSARANRGQNEQFF. In DNA form, the CDR3 reads TGCAGTGCTAGAGCTAACAGGGGGCAAAATGAGCAGTTCTTC. The V gene is TRBV20-1, the J gene TRBJ2-1; 9 nucleotides align to TRBD1. V shed 1 base, J shed 7 bases, and the junction held 5 bases outside the gene matches. The germline gives CDR1 DFQATT, CDR2 SNEGSKA (reference sequence). The CDR3 sequence is 14 residues long.

This clonotype was recorded many times. The chain links TRBV7-6 to TRBJ2-6; the D call may be TRBD1 or TRBD2 (6 bases each). Germline V gene data show CDR1 as SGHVS and CDR2 as FNYEAQ. V lost 2 bases, J lost 4 bases, and 9 bases lay in between. The CDR3 covers 15 residues. The chain's CDR3 is CASSLRGDGANVLTF. The CDR3 nucleotides are TGTGCCAGCAGCTTAAGGGGGGACGGGGCCAACGTCCTGACTTTC.

This clonotype was counted many times. The chain recombines TRBV6-5 with TRBJ1-2, with no clear D. Germline V gene sequence: CDR1 MNHEY, CDR2 SVGAGI. The CDR3 consists of 13 residues. With 5 bases removed from V and 6 bases from J, the gap between germline ends came to 13 bases. CDR3 DNA sequence: TGTGCCAGCAGTCCCAGTCCGGGAGATGGCTACACCTTC. Residues: CASSPSPGDGYTF.

The chain couples TRBV6-5 to TRBJ1-1; D call uncertain. This CDR3 contains 12 residues. The germline V and J ends were trimmed by 5 bases and 6 bases, with 10 bases remaining between them. CDR1 is MNHEY, CDR2 SVGAGI, per germline. CDR3: CASSGPGSEAFF. The CDR3 DNA sequence: TGTGCCAGCAGTGGGCCCGGGTCTGAAGCTTTCTTT.

The rearrangement links TRBV7-9 to TRBJ2-2, with D uncertain. The V gene lost 7 bases and the J gene lost 0 bases, with 12 bases spanning the gap. CDR1 SEHNR and CDR2 FQNEAQ come from the germline V gene (reference sequence). This CDR3 has 15 amino acids. The CDR3 spells CASTPDGANTGELFF. The CDR3 DNA follows: TGTGCCAGCACCCCAGACGGCGCGAACACCGGGGAGCTGTTTTTT.

The chain joins TRBV27 to TRBJ1-5, with D possibly matching TRBD1 (5 bases). Trimming shortened V by 3 bases and J by 5 bases, and 8 bases separated the two germline ends. Germline loops: CDR1 MNHEY, CDR2 SMNVEV (reference sequence). This CDR3 has 13 residues. In DNA, the CDR3 is TGTGCCAGCAGTTTGGGGGGATATCAGCCCCAGCATTTT. Protein: CASSLGGYQPQHF.

This clonotype was recorded at least ten times. This rearrangement joins TRBV12-3 or TRBV12-4 to TRBJ1-2; no reliable D call. CDR3 length equals 11 residues. The V end lost 6 bases, the J end lost 14 bases, and 16 bases lay between the germline ends. The CDR3 region is CASSRNSSPTF. Written as DNA, the CDR3 is TGTGCCAGCAGCCGAAATAGCTCCCCTACCTTC.

The J gene is TRBJ2-1, the V gene TRBV12-5; D ambiguous. V dropped 4 bases and J dropped 9 bases, with 19 bases sitting between them. The CDR3 contains 15 residues. Germline V gene sequence: CDR1 LGHNT, CDR2 FRNRAP. The CDR3 sequence is CASGSPGLGIGEQFF. The CDR3 nucleotides are TGTGCTAGTGGTTCTCCGGGTCTTGGGATAGGTGAGCAGTTCTTC.

This clonotype has at least ten counts. The chain joins TRBV19 to TRBJ2-3, with D possibly being TRBD1 or TRBD2 (6 bases each). From germline, CDR1 is LNHDA and CDR2 SQIVND (reference sequence). The CDR3 runs to 14 residues. The V and J ends lost 6 bases and 0 bases respectively, with 10 bases between them. The CDR3 DNA is TGTGCCAGTAGAGAGGGGGGAAGCACAGATACGCAGTATTTT. As protein: CASREGGSTDTQYF.

This clonotype has a count of ten or more. This sequence joins TRBV4-3 and TRBJ2-2; TRBD2 matches 10 bases. The CDR3 contains 17 residues. The germline V gene has CDR1 LGHNA and CDR2 YSLEER. V lost 0 bases and J lost 6; bases outside the gene matches: 7. CDR3 protein: CASSQEPSGGAAGELFF. The CDR3 DNA sequence: TGCGCCAGCAGCCAAGAACCCAGCGGGGGGGCTGCCGGGGAGCTGTTTTTT.

A few counts support this clonotype. V gene TRBV6-2 or TRBV6-3 combines with J gene TRBJ1-4; D is undetermined. Trimming took off 2 bases at V and 4 bases at J, with 20 bases between the two ends. The CDR3 extends over 18 amino acids. Per the germline V gene, CDR1 is MNHEY and CDR2 is SVGEGT. The CDR3 protein is CASSYNPQNNLHNEKLFF. CDR3 DNA sequence: TGTGCCAGCAGTTACAACCCTCAGAACAACCTTCATAATGAAAAACTGTTTTTT.

In this sample, this clonotype turned up many times. V and J are TRBV10-1 and TRBJ1-2; weak D call: TRBD1 (5 bases). The CDR3 runs to 13 residues. The V and J ends lost 1 base and 2 bases respectively, with 5 bases between them. Germline V gene sequence: CDR1 WNHNN, CDR2 SYGVQD (reference sequence). For the CDR3, the DNA is TGCGCCAGCAGTGAGTGGGGGAACTATGGCTACACCTTC. This sequence encodes CASSEWGNYGYTF.